Following are 23 T cell receptor beta chains from one sample sequenced in a study of CXCR3-negative and CXCR3-positive naive CD8 T cells (dated by TCRdb to between 2017 and 2020). The reads were generated on a NextSeq 550. The Human TCR Profiling Kit (MiLaboratory) was used to prepare UMI-labeled 5' RACE TRB cDNA libraries. TCRdb reprocessed the raw reads; every CDR3 protein sequence is a single record, and DNA is not supplied. For this sample, the table gives roughly 130,000 distinct CDR3 sequences. The top ten clones comprise approximately 0.54% of the sample. The antigens for these receptors are not known. Study-wide conclusions, independent of this receptor: TRB CDR3s from CXCR3-positive naive cells showed higher hydrophobicity (lower Kidera factor 4), lower energy, and higher strength and volume indices than CXCR3-negative naive cells.

Sequenced: naive CXCR3+ CD8+ T cells from blood. This specimen's cell subset or site label, interpreted: CD45RO-CCR7+CD27+CD95- naive CD8+ T cells expressing CXCR3 (TNR3+). Every receptor here comes from a human donor in good health. Some clones in this sample may be carry-over from other donors' samples.

The rearrangement uses TRBV20-1 and TRBJ1-1; TCRdb reports TRBD1, a call that lacks DNA to check it against. Germline CDR1 reads DFQATT; CDR2 reads SNEGSKA (reference sequence). The CDR3 has 15 residues. The CDR3 sequence: CSAPGQGDMNTEAFF.

The rearrangement joins TRBV5-5 to TRBJ2-1; without DNA, the TCRdb call of TRBD1 cannot be checked. Germline CDR1 reads SGHKS; CDR2 reads YYEKEE (reference sequence). The CDR3 runs to 17 residues. CDR3 protein: CASSAERPGPLYNEQFF.

The V call is TRBV28, the J call TRBJ2-3; with no DNA, the TCRdb D assignment of TRBD2 cannot be verified. The CDR3 is made up of 16 amino acids. Germline loops: CDR1 MDHEN, CDR2 SYDVKM. The CDR3 spells CASSLESGGARDTQYF.

CDR3 residues: CASSYAGMNTEAFF. The chain is built from TRBV6-5 and TRBJ1-1. CDR3 length equals 14 residues. Germline values: CDR1 MNHEY, CDR2 SVGAGI.

This sequence joins TRBV6-2 or TRBV6-3 and TRBJ2-1; TCRdb designates TRBD1, a call that cannot be tested without DNA. The CDR3 is 16 residues long. From germline, CDR1 is MNHEY and CDR2 SVGEGT. CDR3 amino acids: CASSYSAAPSYNEQFF.

The genes are TRBV23-1 and TRBJ2-1. TRBV23-1 qualifies as an ORF whose function is uncertain. This CDR3 contains 14 residues. The CDR3 reads CASSQWTDYNEQFF.

The V and J genes are TRBV30 and TRBJ2-7. CDR3 size: 12 residues. Germline CDR1 and CDR2: GTSNPN and SVGIG (reference sequence). The CDR3 is CAWSGGSYEQYF.

This sequence joins TRBV27 and TRBJ2-5; TCRdb calls TRBD2, which cannot be checked without DNA. The V gene's germline CDR1 is MNHEY and CDR2 SMNVEV (reference sequence). The CDR3 is made up of 17 amino acids. CDR3 in amino acids: CASSMLAGRSGGETQYF.

This rearrangement joins TRBV15 to TRBJ2-7; TCRdb selects TRBD2, and the lack of DNA leaves this call unchecked. CDR3 length equals 18 residues. Germline CDR1 reads LNHNV; CDR2 reads YYDKDF (reference sequence). This CDR3 reads CATSGVGLAGASRDEQYF.

J is TRBJ2-1 and V is TRBV28. The CDR3 extends over 13 amino acids. CDR1 MDHEN and CDR2 SYDVKM come from the germline V gene. The CDR3 is CASSLQSYNEQFF.

The genes are TRBV5-1 and TRBJ1-2. Germline V gene sequence: CDR1 SGHRS, CDR2 YFSETQ. This CDR3 region has 15 residues. CDR3 region: CASSLEPATNYGYTF.

The chain is built from TRBV6-2 or TRBV6-3 and TRBJ2-1; TCRdb's D gene call, TRBD2, goes unchecked for lack of DNA. The germline V gene encodes CDR1 MNHEY and CDR2 SVGEGT. The CDR3 extends over 15 amino acids. The CDR3 loop is CASSYPLAGRNEQFF.

This rearrangement joins TRBV29-1 to TRBJ2-3; TCRdb outputs TRBD2, but without DNA this stays unchecked. The CDR3 totals 15 residues. The germline CDR1 and CDR2 sequences are SQVTM and ANQGSEA. The CDR3 sequence is CSVLILAANTDTQYF.

The CDR3 protein is CAWRGTGIPEAFF. The chain couples TRBV30 to TRBJ1-1; TCRdb lists TRBD1, though no DNA is available to test this call. CDR1 is GTSNPN, CDR2 SVGIG, per germline (reference sequence). CDR3 length equals 13 residues.

The chain is built from TRBV30 and TRBJ2-7; the TCRdb D gene call, TRBD2, has no DNA to confirm it. The CDR3 has 14 residues. Germline V gives CDR1 GTSNPN, CDR2 SVGIG (reference sequence). The CDR3: CAWSAGTRSYEQYF.

This rearrangement joins TRBV4-1 to TRBJ2-5. There are 15 residues in the CDR3. CDR1 and CDR2 (germline): MGHRA, YSYEKL. The CDR3 is CASSLGRFHAETQYF.

The chain is built from TRBV7-9 and TRBJ1-1; TCRdb gives TRBD1 as the D gene, but with no DNA this cannot be confirmed. The CDR3 runs 15 residues. CDR1 is SEHNR and CDR2 is FQNEAQ in the germline V gene (reference sequence). This CDR3 is CASSYGTGLNTEAFF.

The chain uses TRBV29-1 and TRBJ1-1; as DNA is missing, the TRBD1 call by TCRdb cannot be tested. The length of the CDR3 is 16 residues. Germline V lookup: CDR1 SQVTM, CDR2 ANQGSEA. CDR3 region: CSARTRGHGMNTEAFF.

The chain employs TRBV11-2 and TRBJ2-1. The CDR3 spans 12 residues. Germline assignment: CDR1 SGHAT and CDR2 FQNNGV. The CDR3 loop is CASSFRSNEQFF.

The V gene is TRBV7-9, the J gene TRBJ2-5; no DNA is available, so the TRBD1 call from TCRdb remains unchecked. Per germline, CDR1 SEHNR and CDR2 FQNEAQ (reference sequence). The CDR3 has 15 amino acids. CDR3 protein: CASSHRTGMRETQYF.

The V gene is TRBV13, the J gene TRBJ2-7; TCRdb returns TRBD2, unconfirmable since there is no DNA. The germline CDR1 and CDR2 sequences are PRHDT and FYEKMQ (reference sequence). The CDR3 runs to 14 residues. The CDR3 region is CASSSELATYEQYF.

The V call is TRBV4-3, the J call TRBJ1-4; TCRdb's D call, TRBD1, is unchecked because there is no DNA. This CDR3 region has 15 residues. Germline V CDR1 and CDR2: LGHNA, YSLEER. CDR3 in amino acids: CASSQDVGDGEKLFF.

The chain carries TRBV9 and TRBJ2-1; lacking DNA, the TRBD2 call made by TCRdb goes unchecked. Germline lookup yields CDR1 SGDLS and CDR2 YYNGEE. The CDR3 is made up of 14 amino acids. The CDR3 reads CASSPRGTANEQFF. Full variable domain (remainder filled in from reference TRBV9 and TRBJ2-1): DSGVTQTPKHLITATGQRVTLRCSPRSGDLSVYWYQQSLDQGLQFLIQYYNGEERAKGNILERFSAQQFPDLHSELNLSSLELGDSALYFCASSPRGTANEQFFGPGTRLTVL.